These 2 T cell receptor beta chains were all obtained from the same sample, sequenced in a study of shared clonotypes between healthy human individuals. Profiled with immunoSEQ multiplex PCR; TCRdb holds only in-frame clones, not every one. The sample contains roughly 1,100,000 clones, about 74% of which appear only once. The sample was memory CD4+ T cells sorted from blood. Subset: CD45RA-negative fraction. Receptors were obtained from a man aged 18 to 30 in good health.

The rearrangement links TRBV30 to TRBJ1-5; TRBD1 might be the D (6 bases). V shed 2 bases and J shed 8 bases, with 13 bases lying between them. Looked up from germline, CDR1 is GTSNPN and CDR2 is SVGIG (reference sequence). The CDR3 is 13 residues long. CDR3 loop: CAWSQQGREPQHF. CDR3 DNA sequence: TGTGCCTGGAGTCAACAGGGCCGAGAGCCCCAGCATTTT.

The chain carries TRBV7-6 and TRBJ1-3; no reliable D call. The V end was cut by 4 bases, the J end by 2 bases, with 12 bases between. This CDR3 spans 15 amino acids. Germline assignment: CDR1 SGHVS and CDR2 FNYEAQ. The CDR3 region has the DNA TGTGCCAGCAGCTCGACTCGGGCGCCTGGAAACACCATATATTTT. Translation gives CASSSTRAPGNTIYF.